This TCR beta chain was identified in a study of blood T cell repertoires in COVID-19. Profiling relied on immunoSEQ multiplex PCR, and the TCRdb table lists in-frame clones only, not all of them. Counted here are tens of thousands of clones, around four fifths occurring once; the ten biggest clones make up roughly 6%. Germline assignment: CDR1 LGHDT and CDR2 YNNKEL (reference sequence). The CDR3 is 14 residues long. V lost 3 bases and J 2 bases, leaving 9 bases between the germline ends. This chain connects TRBV3-1 (or the pseudogene TRBV3-2) to TRBJ2-3, with D perhaps TRBD2 (6 bases). The sequencing input was peripheral blood. This receptor was obtained from a woman of 80 years or more with acute or convalescent COVID-19. CDR3 sequence: CASSQEGHTDTQYF. The CDR3 coding sequence is TGTGCCAGCAGCCAGGAGGGTCACACAGATACGCAGTATTTT.